These 13 T cell receptor beta chains originate from one sample sequenced in a study of PD-L1 blockade in urothelial cancer. Time point defined: pretreatment peripheral blood. Generated by immunoSEQ multiplex PCR, the TCRdb table keeps only in-frame clones and is missing some. The data contain tens of thousands of clones, more than 75% of them singletons. The sample in question was PBMCs, obtained around atezolizumab (anti-PD-L1) treatment. Receptors were obtained from a man aged 45-65 years with urothelial cancer.

The chain carries TRBV6-5 and TRBJ2-2, with D perhaps TRBD2 (6 bases). The CDR3 consists of 15 residues. The germline V gene encodes CDR1 MNHEY and CDR2 SVGAGI. Trimming took off 7 bases at V and 5 bases at J, with 17 bases between the two ends. CDR3 amino acids: CASTREGGGTGELFF. The CDR3 nucleotides read TGTGCCAGCACCCGAGAGGGAGGAGGAACCGGGGAGCTGTTTTTT.

This sequence joins TRBV19 and TRBJ2-2, with TRBD2 matching over 8 bases. J was trimmed by 6 bases and V by 6 bases; bases with no gene match: 15. The CDR3 is 17 residues long. Per the germline V gene, CDR1 is LNHDA and CDR2 is SQIVND (reference sequence). CDR3 sequence reads: CASRTRWTSLSPGELFF. As DNA, the CDR3 is TGTGCCAGTAGAACCCGTTGGACTAGCCTCTCCCCCGGGGAGCTGTTTTTT. The variable domain in full, completed from reference TRBV19 and TRBJ2-2, reads DGGITQSPKYLFRKEGQNVTLSCEQNLNHDAMYWYRQDPGQGLRLIYYSQIVNDFQKGDIAEGYSVSREKKESFPLTVTSAQKNPTAFYLCASRTRWTSLSPGELFFGEGSRLTVL.

The chain recombines TRBV6-5 with TRBJ1-5; D might be TRBD1 (6 bases). Trimming stripped 5 bases from V and 2 bases from J, with 10 bases between. This CDR3 is 14 amino acids long. In germline, CDR1 is MNHEY, CDR2 SVGAGI. The CDR3 protein is CASSPGQGNQPQHF. The CDR3 coding sequence is TGTGCCAGCAGTCCGGGACAAGGCAATCAGCCCCAGCATTTT.

V and J are TRBV30 and TRBJ2-7; TRBD2 is a possible D gene (7 bases). This CDR3 region has 15 residues. The germline V gene encodes CDR1 GTSNPN and CDR2 SVGIG (reference sequence). Trimming left V 0 bases short and J 6 bases short, with 18 bases between. CDR3 nucleotide sequence: TGTGCCTGGAGTGTGCCCGGACAGTCTAGCGGCGAGCAGTACTTC. It encodes CAWSVPGQSSGEQYF.

This chain connects TRBV19 to TRBJ2-1; D might be TRBD2 (6 bases). CDR1 and CDR2 (germline): LNHDA, SQIVND (reference sequence). V gave up 4 bases and J gave up 9 bases, with 13 bases separating them. CDR3 length: 13 residues. CDR3 in DNA: TGTGCCAGTAGTAGGGACCCCGGGGGTGAGCAGTTCTTC. Translating it yields CASSRDPGGEQFF.

The gene calls are TRBV6-4 and TRBJ1-5; 9 nucleotides align to TRBD1. CDR1 is MRHNA and CDR2 is SNTAGT in the germline V gene. The ends lost 2 bases at V and 9 bases at J; junction bases unmatched: 5. There are 14 residues in the CDR3. As DNA, the CDR3 is TGTGCCAGCAGTGACACGGACAGGGGTGGGCCCCAGCATTTT. This sequence encodes CASSDTDRGGPQHF.

The chain is built from TRBV28 and TRBJ2-4, with D unresolved. The CDR3 runs to 16 residues. Trimming took 0 bases from V and 1 from J, leaving 10 bases between them. Germline CDR1 MDHEN, CDR2 SYDVKM. CDR3 sequence reads: CASSLWGLQAKNIQYF. Here the CDR3 DNA reads TGTGCCAGCAGTTTATGGGGCCTCCAGGCCAAAAACATTCAGTACTTC.

This chain connects TRBV6-5 to TRBJ2-5; 11 bases agree with TRBD1. The CDR3 spans 15 residues. V was clipped by 4 bases and J by 4 bases; unmatched bases: 5. Germline V gene data show CDR1 as MNHEY and CDR2 as SVGAGI. DNA of the CDR3: TGTGCCAGCAGTTCGGGACAGGGGGAGAGAGAGACCCAGTACTTC. Translated: CASSSGQGERETQYF.

V and J are TRBV2 and TRBJ2-2, with TRBD1 matching over 9 bases. Germline CDR1 is SNHLY and CDR2 is FYNNEI. CDR3 length equals 17 residues. Trimming took 6 bases from V and 3 from J; bases not matched to a gene: 11. CDR3: CASREGGGQGYTGELFF. CDR3 nucleotide sequence: TGTGCCAGCAGGGAGGGGGGGGGACAGGGCTACACCGGGGAGCTGTTTTTT.

The V gene is TRBV6-6, the J gene TRBJ1-5; 7 bases line up with TRBD1. From germline, CDR1 is MNHNY and CDR2 SVGAGI (reference sequence). V shed 6 bases, J shed 1 base, and the junction held 3 bases outside the gene matches. The CDR3 contains 14 residues. The CDR3 is CASRAGQSNQPQHF. The CDR3 nucleotides are TGTGCCAGCAGGGCGGGACAGAGCAATCAGCCCCAGCATTTT.

The table lists this clone with a few counts. This chain connects TRBV29-1 to TRBJ1-2; TRBD1 is a possible D gene (5 bases). V lost 7 bases to trimming and J lost 6 bases, with 15 bases between them. Germline V gene data show CDR1 as SQVTM and CDR2 as ANQGSEA. The length of the CDR3 is 12 residues. CDR3 amino acids: CSALWIGDGYTF. CDR3 nucleotides: TGCAGCGCCTTATGGATAGGGGATGGCTACACCTTC.

The chain recombines TRBV19 with TRBJ2-2, with TRBD2 identical over 7 bases. V gave up 11 bases and J gave up 4 bases; unmatched junction bases: 10. The CDR3 covers 14 residues. The V gene's germline CDR1 is LNHDA and CDR2 SQIVND (reference sequence). CDR3 DNA sequence: TGTGCCGCTAGGGCGGGAGCTAGCACCGGGGAGCTGTTTTTT. The encoded protein is CAARAGASTGELFF.

V is TRBV9 and J is TRBJ2-7, with 7 nucleotides matching TRBD1. Germline loops: CDR1 SGDLS, CDR2 YYNGEE. V shed 4 bases and J 5 bases; nucleotides not matched to a gene: 9. The CDR3 is 14 residues long. The CDR3 region has the DNA TGTGCCAGCAGCAGAGGGGGCTTTGGGAACGAGCAGTACTTC. It specifies CASSRGGFGNEQYF.